Below are 31 T cell receptor beta chains sequenced from a single sample in a study of spatial heterogeneity in lung cancer. Regarding the study as a whole: Tumor mutation counts were tracked by expanded intratumoral alpha and beta TCR counts.

Indicated time point: sample taken at primary tumor resection. Each CDR3 protein gets one entry after TCRdb re-called the 5' RACE reads with MiXCR. The data show several thousand distinct CDR3 sequences, with about 15% seen just once and approximately 22% held by the top ten. For these TCRs, the target antigens are not known. The sample in question was lung tumor tissue, obtained at surgery. The receptors were sampled from a female donor with early-stage non-small cell lung cancer.

At least ten counts were recorded for this clonotype. This beta chain is a stray read from a library made for alpha chains; its abundance is not meaningful. The V call is TRBV29-1, the J call TRBJ2-7; D tentatively reads TRBD1 or TRBD2 (5 bases each). The CDR3 runs to 13 residues. Germline CDR1 SQVTM, CDR2 ANQGSEA. V dropped 3 bases and J dropped 2 bases, with 11 bases sitting between them. The CDR3 loop is CSVDSREPYEQYF. The CDR3 bases are TGCAGCGTTGATTCCAGGGAGCCCTACGAGCAGTACTTC.

This clonotype has at least ten counts. Being off target in a library aimed at alpha chains, this beta chain has a size of little meaning. The CDR3, as DNA: TGTGCCAGCAGCGCGGATATCTACAATGAGCAGTTCTTC. The encoded protein is CASSADIYNEQFF. The chain is built from TRBV14 and TRBJ2-1, with unresolved D. Germline V gene data show CDR1 as SGHDN and CDR2 as FVKESK. Trimming cost V 5 bases and J 3 bases, with 8 bases left between them. This CDR3 is 13 amino acids long.

To note about this clonotype: This beta chain is a stray read from a library made for alpha chains; its abundance is not meaningful. The J gene is TRBJ1-2, the V gene TRBV5-1, with D perhaps matching TRBD1 (6 bases). CDR3 length: 15 residues. Germline lookup yields CDR1 SGHRS and CDR2 YFSETQ. Trimming left V 0 bases short and J 5 bases short, with 14 bases between. CDR3 sequence (DNA): TGCGCCAGCAGCTTGGATGGGACATTTGATTATGGCTACACCTTC. Amino acid sequence: CASSLDGTFDYGYTF.

This clonotype has a single count. This beta chain appears as a stray read in a library generated for alpha chains; its size is not informative. J is TRBJ1-2 and V is TRBV7-2; D gene unclear. Germline values: CDR1 SGHTA, CDR2 FQGNSA. The V end was cut by 5 bases, the J end by 0 bases, with 16 bases between. The CDR3 is 16 amino acids. CDR3 loop: CASSIGPDPTNYGYTF. CDR3 bases: TGTGCCAGCAGCATCGGACCGGACCCTACTAACTATGGCTACACCTTC.

By proportion, this clonotype is medium-sized. The library was designed around alpha chains, so this beta chain is a stray read whose abundance carries little weight. This chain uses TRBV27 with TRBJ2-5, with D possibly matching TRBD2 (5 bases). The germline gives CDR1 MNHEY, CDR2 SMNVEV (reference sequence). The CDR3 length is 13 residues. V was clipped by 2 bases and J by 3 bases, with 7 bases between them. DNA of the CDR3: TGTGCCAGCAGTTTACTAGCCGAAGAGACCCAGTACTTC. Encoded protein: CASSLLAEETQYF.

Concerning this clonotype itself: Because the library targeted alpha chains, this beta chain is an off-target read whose size means little. V is TRBV18 and J is TRBJ1-1; D gene ambiguous. Trimming took off 5 bases at V and 1 base at J, with 11 bases between the two ends. There are 14 residues in the CDR3. Germline V gene lookup returns CDR1 KGHSH and CDR2 LQKENI. CDR3 bases: TGTGCCAGCTCAGGTGGAATGGAGAACACTGAAGCTTTCTTT. Its protein is CASSGGMENTEAFF.

This clonotype showed up many times. In a library made to pick up alpha chains, this beta chain is a stray read with a size that means little. The rearrangement uses TRBV7-3 and TRBJ2-2; D is uncertain. Germline CDR1 SGHTA, CDR2 FQGTGA. With 1 base removed from V and 7 bases from J, the gap between germline ends came to 7 bases. This CDR3 region has 13 residues. DNA of the CDR3: TGTGCCAGCAGCTTAAATTACAACGGGGAGCTGTTTTTT. It is translated as CASSLNYNGELFF.

This clonotype is labeled as medium-sized. This beta chain is a stray read from a library made for alpha chains; its abundance is not meaningful. The chain links TRBV28 to TRBJ2-7; the D gene could be TRBD1 or TRBD2 (5 bases each). The CDR3 runs 15 residues. The germline V gene encodes CDR1 MDHEN and CDR2 SYDVKM. Trimming removed 4 bases at V and 3 bases at J, with 16 bases between. CDR3 sequence: CASSYTGTSLYEQYF. DNA for the CDR3: TGTGCCAGCAGTTACACCGGGACGTCACTCTACGAGCAGTACTTC. Full variable domain (missing parts from reference TRBV28 and TRBJ2-7): DVKVTQSSRYLVKRTGEKVFLECVQDMDHENMFWYRQDPGLGLRLIYFSYDVKMKEKGDIPEGYSVSREKKERFSLILESASTNQTSMYLCASSYTGTSLYEQYFGPGTRLTVT.

By share of the sample, this clonotype is large. With the library built for alpha chains, this beta chain is off target and its frequency is not meaningful. The V and J genes are TRBV27 and TRBJ1-1, with 8 bases lining up with TRBD1. Germline V CDR1 and CDR2: MNHEY, SMNVEV (reference sequence). The CDR3 runs to 14 residues. The V gene end was trimmed by 3 bases and the J gene end by 4 bases; junction bases not matched to a gene: 4. In DNA form, the CDR3 reads TGTGCCAGCAGTTTGGGCAGGGGGCCCACTGAAGCTTTCTTT. Translation gives CASSLGRGPTEAFF.

Turning to this clonotype: Since it is a stray read in a library aimed at alpha chains, this beta chain has a size that is not meaningful. The rearrangement links TRBV29-1 to TRBJ2-3; D is possibly TRBD1 (5 bases). The V and J ends lost 7 bases and 4 bases respectively, with 9 bases between them. The CDR3 runs to 11 residues. Per the germline V gene, CDR1 is SQVTM and CDR2 is ANQGSEA. CDR3: CSGGQPDTQYF. In DNA, the CDR3 is TGCAGCGGAGGACAACCAGATACGCAGTATTTT.

This clonotype is medium-sized within its sample. A library prepared for alpha chains yielded this beta chain as an off-target read; its size is of little meaning. CDR3 loop: CASSLMGGYEQYF. In DNA form, the CDR3 reads TGTGCCAGCAGTTTAATGGGTGGCTACGAGCAGTACTTC. V and J are TRBV12-3 or TRBV12-4 and TRBJ2-7; D call uncertain. This CDR3 has 13 amino acids. Trimming pared 2 bases from V and 3 bases from J, leaving 8 bases between.

The table lists this clonotype with a few counts. This beta chain is an unintended read in a library built for alpha chains; its size means little. CDR3 nucleotides: TGCAGCGTACTAGTCCCCGGGGAGCTGTTTTTT. Translated, it gives CSVLVPGELFF. The rearrangement links TRBV29-1 to TRBJ2-2; D is possibly TRBD2 (5 bases). The germline CDR1 and CDR2 sequences are SQVTM and ANQGSEA. The ends were cut back, 6 bases at V and 6 bases at J, with 8 bases in the middle. This CDR3 spans 11 amino acids.

In its sample, this clonotype is medium-sized. The library was prepared for alpha chains; this beta chain is a stray read, so its frequency means little. The chain joins TRBV7-9 to TRBJ1-2, with D possibly TRBD1 on 5 matching bases. CDR3 length: 15 residues. CDR1 and CDR2 (germline): SEHNR, FQNEAQ (reference sequence). With 2 bases removed from V and 1 base from J, the gap between germline ends came to 11 bases. The CDR3 DNA follows: TGTGCCAGCAGCTTAAGCGGGCAGGGTAACTATGGCTACACCTTC. It is translated as CASSLSGQGNYGYTF.

This clonotype is medium-sized by share. The library was built for alpha chains, so this beta chain is an off-target read and its size means little. The chain has TRBV15 and TRBJ2-2; maybe TRBD2 (5 bases). CDR3 length: 18 amino acids. V was pared by 0 bases and J by 0 bases, with 14 bases between. Germline lookup yields CDR1 LNHNV and CDR2 YYDKDF (reference sequence). CDR3 nucleotide sequence: TGTGCCACCAGCAGAGATGGGCGGGTCACTTCGAACACCGGGGAGCTGTTTTTT. Its translation is CATSRDGRVTSNTGELFF.

This clonotype was seen repeatedly, ten times or more. This beta chain appears as a stray read in a library generated for alpha chains; its size is not informative. This chain uses TRBV6-2 or TRBV6-3 with TRBJ2-7; the match to TRBD2 covers 7 bases. Germline loops: CDR1 MNHEY, CDR2 SVGEGT. J lost 2 bases, V lost 10 bases, and 11 bases had no gene match. The CDR3 loop spans 14 amino acids. The CDR3: CATQFLAGAYEQYF. As DNA, the CDR3 is TGTGCCACCCAATTTTTAGCGGGTGCCTACGAGCAGTACTTC.

This clonotype is medium-sized (0.01 to 0.1%) within its sample. This beta chain turned up in a library designed for alpha chains; as an off-target read, its abundance says little. The rearrangement uses TRBV11-2 and TRBJ1-1; D is unclear. The CDR3 is 14 residues long. Germline assignment: CDR1 SGHAT and CDR2 FQNNGV. Deletions cut 5 bases from V and 2 bases from J, with 12 bases between. The CDR3 nucleotides are TGTGCCAGCAGCGATCGGCAGAACAACACTGAAGCTTTCTTT. Translation gives CASSDRQNNTEAFF.

This clonotype is labeled medium-sized. Little can be read into the size of this beta chain, an off-target read in a library designed for alpha chains. The gene calls are TRBV19 and TRBJ1-4; D uncertain. Trimming took off 10 bases at V and 10 bases at J, with 22 bases between the two ends. This CDR3 has 14 residues. The germline V gene encodes CDR1 LNHDA and CDR2 SQIVND (reference sequence). The CDR3 DNA sequence: TGTGCCACCAAGTATCGGAGAGGACGCCGAAAACTGTTTTTT. Translated, it gives CATKYRRGRRKLFF.

There are many counts of this clonotype. This beta chain is a stray read from a library made for alpha chains; its abundance is not meaningful. The chain is built from TRBV7-9 and TRBJ2-5, with D possibly matching TRBD2 (5 bases). CDR1 is SEHNR and CDR2 is FQNEAQ in the germline V gene (reference sequence). The V gene lost 1 base and the J gene lost 4 bases, with 10 bases spanning the gap. The CDR3 has 14 amino acids. This chain's CDR3 is CASSLGRGLETQYF. The CDR3, as DNA: TGTGCCAGCAGCTTAGGTAGAGGGTTAGAGACCCAGTACTTC.

Points on this clonotype: This beta chain is a stray sequence in a library constructed for alpha chains; its clone size is not meaningful. The V call is TRBV7-9, the J call TRBJ1-5, with TRBD1 as a possible D gene (6 bases). Germline CDR1 reads SEHNR; CDR2 reads FQNEAQ (reference sequence). Trimming pared 3 bases from V and 1 base from J, leaving 7 bases between. The CDR3 contains 14 residues. The CDR3 is CASSFTGSNQPQHF. CDR3 DNA: TGTGCCAGCAGCTTTACAGGGAGCAATCAGCCCCAGCATTTT. The whole variable domain, remainder taken from reference TRBV7-9 and TRBJ1-5, is DTGVSQNPRHKITKRGQNVTFRCDPISEHNRLYWYRQTLGQGPEFLTYFQNEAQLEKSRLLSDRFSAERPKGSFSTLEIQRTEQGDSAMYLCASSFTGSNQPQHFGDGTRLSIL.

This clonotype is labeled medium-sized. In a library made to pick up alpha chains, this beta chain is a stray read with a size that means little. The CDR3 DNA sequence: TGTGCCAGCTCACCCCCCGGACATAGCTATGGCTACACCTTC. It specifies CASSPPGHSYGYTF. The V gene is TRBV18, the J gene TRBJ1-2; D is possibly TRBD1 (5 bases). CDR3 length: 14 amino acids. CDR1 and CDR2 (germline): KGHSH, LQKENI. The V and J ends lost 3 bases and 4 bases respectively, with 12 bases between them.

On this clonotype itself: This beta chain came through as a stray read in a library set up for alpha chains, and its size says little. This chain connects TRBV20-1 to TRBJ2-7; the match to TRBD2 covers 9 bases. V shed 0 bases and J 4 bases; nucleotides not matched to a gene: 7. This CDR3 comprises 15 residues. Germline values: CDR1 DFQATT, CDR2 SNEGSKA (reference sequence). The DNA of the CDR3 is TGCAGTGCTAGAGATCCGGCGGGAGGGTTTTACGAGCAGTACTTC. Translating gives CSARDPAGGFYEQYF.

Concerning this clonotype: This beta chain was picked up by a library intended for alpha chains and is off target, so its count carries little meaning. The chain uses TRBV5-6 and TRBJ2-7; D is possibly TRBD2 (5 bases). CDR3 length equals 13 residues. CDR1 is SGHDT, CDR2 YYEEEE, per germline. With 4 bases removed from V and 1 base from J, the gap between germline ends came to 9 bases. CDR3 region: CASSTGVSYEQYF. The CDR3 nucleotides are TGTGCCAGCAGCACCGGGGTTTCCTACGAGCAGTACTTC.

By share of the sample, this clonotype is large. Because this beta chain is a stray read in a library intended to capture alpha chains, its abundance should not be given much weight. The chain employs TRBV6-6 and TRBJ1-5; D remains ambiguous. The CDR3 is made up of 11 amino acids. Trimming stripped 6 bases from V and 7 bases from J, with 7 bases between. Germline values: CDR1 MNHNY, CDR2 SVGAGI (reference sequence). Written as DNA, the CDR3 is TGTGCCAGCAGAAGTGCACAGCCCCAGCATTTT. It is translated as CASRSAQPQHF.

This clonotype is termed medium-sized (0.01 to 0.1%). Since it is a stray read in a library aimed at alpha chains, this beta chain has a size that is not meaningful. V is TRBV5-5 and J is TRBJ1-2, with TRBD1 matching over 9 bases. The trim removed 5 bases at V and 6 bases at J, leaving 11 bases unmatched. The germline V gene encodes CDR1 SGHKS and CDR2 YYEKEE (reference sequence). The CDR3 runs to 15 residues. The CDR3 bases are TGTGCCAGCAGACTGGGGACAGGGCGTGTTAATGGCTACACCTTC. Translated: CASRLGTGRVNGYTF.

By share of the sample, this clonotype is medium-sized. With the library built for alpha chains, this beta chain is off target and its frequency is not meaningful. The chain employs TRBV20-1 and TRBJ1-1; tentatively, D is TRBD1 (5 bases). Germline V gives CDR1 DFQATT, CDR2 SNEGSKA (reference sequence). The V end was cut by 0 bases, the J end by 4 bases, with 15 bases between. The CDR3 is made up of 15 amino acids. CDR3 coding DNA: TGCAGTGCTAGAGATAACGGGAAGGGGCGCACTGAAGCTTTCTTT. Translated, it gives CSARDNGKGRTEAFF.

In this sample, this clonotype turned up many times. This beta chain came through as a stray read in a library set up for alpha chains, and its size says little. The V and J genes are TRBV9 and TRBJ1-3; no firm D call. The CDR3 totals 12 residues. Germline V gene data show CDR1 as SGDLS and CDR2 as YYNGEE. Trimming cost V 0 bases and J 12 bases, with 10 bases left between them. The CDR3 coding sequence is TGTGCCAGCAGCGTAGAAGGAGGGCACATATATTTT. Protein sequence: CASSVEGGHIYF. The variable domain in full, with the rest retrieved from reference TRBV9 and TRBJ1-3, is DSGVTQTPKHLITATGQRVTLRCSPRSGDLSVYWYQQSLDQGLQFLIQYYNGEERAKGNILERFSAQQFPDLHSELNLSSLELGDSALYFCASSVEGGHIYFGEGSWLTVV.

This clonotype has a count of ten or more. Because this beta chain is a stray read in a library intended to capture alpha chains, its abundance should not be given much weight. The chain combines TRBV5-6 with TRBJ2-1; TRBD2 matches at 8 bases. The CDR3 spans 16 residues. Trimming removed 4 bases from V and 2 bases from J; junction bases left unmatched: 8. Germline loops: CDR1 SGHDT, CDR2 YYEEEE. CDR3 sequence: CASSRERGGTYNEQFF. The CDR3 region has the DNA TGTGCCAGCAGCCGAGAACGGGGGGGCACCTACAATGAGCAGTTCTTC.

By sample share, this clonotype is medium-sized. This beta chain came through as a stray read in a library set up for alpha chains, and its size says little. The chain uses TRBV3-1 and TRBJ1-2, with a possible D match to TRBD1 (5 bases). Trimming removed 3 bases from V and 1 base from J, with 18 bases in between. Germline lookup yields CDR1 LGHDT and CDR2 YNNKEL (reference sequence). The CDR3 runs to 17 residues. CDR3 in DNA: TGTGCCAGCAGCCAGGGATTTGGGGGTCGCGATAACTATGGCTACACCTTC. Its translation is CASSQGFGGRDNYGYTF.

A word on this clonotype: A library prepared for alpha chains yielded this beta chain as an off-target read; its size is of little meaning. The rearrangement links TRBV18 to TRBJ2-5; unclear D gene. Per germline, CDR1 KGHSH and CDR2 LQKENI. CDR3 length equals 12 residues. V lost 3 bases and J lost 5, with 7 bases in between. The CDR3 reads CASSPSPETQYF. The CDR3 DNA sequence: TGTGCCAGCTCACCGTCGCCGGAGACCCAGTACTTC.

This clonotype ranks as medium-sized. This beta chain slipped into a library made for alpha chains as a stray read, so its size is not meaningful. The chain links TRBV18 to TRBJ2-1, with a possible D match to TRBD2 (5 bases). This CDR3 is 14 amino acids long. V dropped 0 bases and J dropped 7 bases, with 10 bases sitting between them. The V gene's germline CDR1 is KGHSH and CDR2 LQKENI. CDR3 in DNA: TGTGCCAGCTCACCACCAGTAAGGAGGAATGAGCAGTTCTTC. Its translation: CASSPPVRRNEQFF.

This clonotype was seen a few times. A library made for alpha chains picked up this beta chain off target, so its size means little. The chain is built from TRBV20-1 and TRBJ2-2; tentatively, D is TRBD2 (5 bases). The V gene lost 1 base and the J gene lost 8 bases, with 17 bases spanning the gap. This CDR3 spans 15 amino acids. The V gene's germline CDR1 is DFQATT and CDR2 SNEGSKA (reference sequence). CDR3 sequence: CSARGRRTPLGELFF. The CDR3 DNA sequence: TGCAGTGCTAGAGGGAGGCGGACCCCGTTGGGGGAGCTGTTTTTT.